This T cell receptor (beta chain) was sequenced for a study of T cell changes during pregnancy in multiple sclerosis. The V and J ends lost 6 bases and 8 bases, in that order; junction bases with no gene match: 4. Germline-derived CDR1 and CDR2 are MRHNA and SNTAGT. The CDR3 consists of 14 residues. Using immunoSEQ multiplex PCR, the repertoire was profiled, and TCRdb retains in-frame clones only, with some absent. The repertoire holds 60,000 to 90,000 clones, with 93% as singletons. The chain has TRBV6-4 and TRBJ2-1; 13 bases align to TRBD2. The sequenced sample was peripheral blood, obtained after pregnancy. The clonotype originates from a female donor in good health, enrolled as a control in a pregnancy study. CDR3 loop: CASSIGLAGDEQFF. CDR3 bases: TGTGCCAGCAGCATCGGACTAGCGGGAGATGAGCAGTTCTTC.